The clone carrying this T cell receptor beta chain was seen a handful of times. This entry comes from a study of regulatory T cells in long-lasting Graves disease. Germline V gene data show CDR1 as MNHEY and CDR2 as SVGEGT. This CDR3 spans 16 amino acids. J was trimmed by 9 bases and V by 2 bases; bases with no gene match: 8. The time point here: newly diagnosed GD, antithyroid drugs for less than 3 months. There was RNA extracted from PBMCs, and the TCR library was made from it. Assembly of TCR beta libraries relied on iRepertoire HTBI primers together with Arm-PCR of CDR3 regions. A single record per CDR3 protein comes from TCRdb applying MiXCR to the multiplex PCR reads. The sample contains a few hundred thousand distinct CDR3 sequences, about 15% of which appear only once. This same sample was also taken into another study, of T cells in Graves' hyperthyroidism and ophthalmopathy.

The clonotype comes from a woman aged 40-49 years with Graves disease. The chain has TRBV6-2 or TRBV6-3 and TRBJ2-1; TRBD2 matches at 12 bases. The specimen comprised peripheral blood mononuclear cells (PBMCs), sampled at new diagnosis, from a patient treated with antithyroid drugs. The CDR3 DNA follows: TGTGCCAGCAGTTACGCCTCACTAGCGGGAGGCGGTGAGCAGTTCTTC. Translating it yields CASSYASLAGGGEQFF.